This T cell receptor (beta chain) derives from a study of blood T cell repertoires in COVID-19. Overall study context: COVID-19 samples, acute and convalescent, were from the United States, Italy and Spain. Nucleic acid was either cDNA or gDNA, and it came from T cells, B-cell-depleted T cells, or PBMCs.

In the original processing: Amplifying reference gene primers gave estimates of nucleated cell counts. Some clones are missing from TCRdb's copy, which holds only in-frame ones; the method was immunoSEQ multiplex PCR. V and J calls and clone size are copied from that table; D and trimming were computed from the DNA. This sample has 200,000 to 250,000 clones, with more than 75% found just once. In germline, CDR1 is SGHTA, CDR2 FQGNSA. V shed 3 bases and J shed 4 bases, with 18 bases lying between them. This CDR3 has 17 residues. This chain joins TRBV7-2 and TRBJ1-4; a weak D match, TRBD1 (6 bases). The receptor was isolated from an older man with acute or convalescent COVID-19. Sequencing used peripheral blood. CDR3 region: CASSLPQGTAINEKLFF. Here the CDR3 DNA reads TGTGCCAGCAGCTTGCCCCAGGGGACCGCAATTAATGAAAAACTGTTTTTT.